This TCR beta chain was sequenced during a study of post-analysis software for immune sequencing data. The CDR3 runs to 13 residues. With 6 bases removed from V and 1 base from J, the gap between germline ends came to 11 bases. Germline V lookup: CDR1 SQVTM, CDR2 ANQGSEA. TCR beta cDNA libraries included unique molecular identifiers. One entry per CDR3 protein results from TCRdb running MiXCR on the PCR reads. The sample has 750,000 to 950,000 distinct CDR3 sequences; roughly 58% are singletons. Study-level findings and limits: Roughly 5 TRBV segments occurring more often in patients than controls included TRBV5-6, TRBV5-1 and TRBV20-1. Samples made in the same batch grouped tightly together by F measure.

On this clonotype itself: The antigen remains unidentified.

The receptor was derived from a girl aged 10-17 years with multiple sclerosis. The chain is built from TRBV29-1 and TRBJ2-3, with D perhaps matching TRBD2 (5 bases). Input material: blood. In DNA, the CDR3 is TGCAGCGTCGAGGGAATCGGCACAGATACGCAGTATTTT. Protein: CSVEGIGTDTQYF.